This T cell receptor beta chain was identified during a study of T cell responses to AZD1222 COVID-19 vaccine. The CDR3 extends over 13 amino acids. Germline V gene data show CDR1 as MNHEY and CDR2 as SMNVEV (reference sequence). Trimming took 8 bases from V and 1 from J, leaving 12 bases between them. The method was immunoSEQ multiplex PCR; TCRdb's version includes in-frame clones alone and lacks a portion of them. Of tens of thousands of clones detected, roughly 86% appear once; the ten largest clones hold 2% to 3%. The clonotype comes from an adult who received the AZD1222 COVID-19 vaccine. The sample here was peripheral blood, taken 28 days after the second AZD1222 dose. This chain connects TRBV27 to TRBJ2-7; no definite D call. CDR3 coding DNA: TGTGCCAGCCGAAGAGGTGGGTCCTACGAGCAGTACTTC. Protein: CASRRGGSYEQYF.